The present TCR beta chain was sequenced within a study of blood T cells in healthy people across ages. Study in general: Roughly one uniquely barcoded beta molecule per two T cells was captured.

Primed by a sample-barcoded 5' primer and a J-beta primer mix, a second PCR proceeded for about 7 to 11 cycles. A minimum of 2.5 million CDR3-containing paired-end reads was obtained for each sample. TCRdb reprocessed the 5' RACE reads via MiXCR and lists one record per CDR3 protein. The table lists more than 900,000 distinct CDR3 sequences, 25% of them singletons. V lost 2 bases and J lost 0, with 14 bases in between. Germline V lookup: CDR1 MNHEY, CDR2 SMNVEV (reference sequence). This CDR3 is 16 amino acids long. The data also belong to a second study, concerning T cells of mothers and their children. Per that paper: A slight, non-significant increase in overlap was found for related mother-child pairs relative to unrelated pairs.

Sequencing was performed on blood. The gene calls are TRBV27 and TRBJ2-7; D is possibly TRBD1 (6 bases). This TCR derives from a girl aged 2 to 9 in good health. The CDR3 coding sequence is TGTGCCAGCAGTTTAGGGTACCCGACAGGCTCCTACGAGCAGTACTTC. The encoded protein is CASSLGYPTGSYEQYF.